A single sample is the source of the 31 T cell receptor beta chains below, sequenced in a study of vaccination and CD4 T cells after COVID-19. Their recognized antigens are unknown. Treatment of the sample: approximately nine-day PBMC culture with coronavirus spike peptide pools or control peptides (ViraFEST assay). It was before the COVID-19 pandemic (2011-2018) that the unexposed donor's CD4+ T cells were collected. Sequencing of cultured CD4+ T cell DNA used the Oncomine TCR Beta short-read assay. From the PCR reads, TCRdb called clonotypes with MiXCR, one entry per CDR3 protein. The repertoire holds about 8,000 distinct CDR3 sequences, with around a third as singletons. Source material: CD4+ T cells from blood, cultured in vitro. The source of these receptors is a human donor in good health.

The chain is built from TRBV20-1 and TRBJ1-5, with 8 bases lining up with TRBD1. Germline V CDR1 and CDR2: DFQATT, SNEGSKA (reference sequence). J gave up 5 bases and V 6 bases, and 6 bases lay outside the gene matches. This CDR3 contains 13 residues. The CDR3 nucleotides are TGCAGTGCCATCGGACAGGGCGATCAGCCCCAGCATTTT. As protein: CSAIGQGDQPQHF.

The V gene is TRBV6-4, the J gene TRBJ2-2; TRBD1 might be the D (6 bases). V was clipped by 9 bases and J by 6 bases, with 11 bases between them. The V gene's germline CDR1 is MRHNA and CDR2 SNTAGT. CDR3 length: 12 residues. The CDR3 region has the DNA TGTGCCAGTAGGACAGTTTCCGGGGAGCTGTTTTTT. Amino acids: CASRTVSGELFF.

This CDR3 is CASTRKQGGAVQPQHF. DNA for the CDR3: TGTGCCAGCACCAGGAAACAGGGGGGTGCCGTTCAGCCCCAGCATTTT. The chain employs TRBV6-1 and TRBJ1-5; 8 nucleotides match TRBD1. The germline CDR1 and CDR2 sequences are MNHNS and SASEGT. The length of the CDR3 is 16 residues. J gave up 6 bases and V 7 bases, and 14 bases lay outside the gene matches.

This clonotype was recorded a few times. This chain joins TRBV25-1 and TRBJ2-3, with D perhaps matching TRBD2 (7 bases). Trimming removed 8 bases at V and 0 bases at J, with 15 bases between. Looked up from germline, CDR1 is MGHDK and CDR2 is SYGVNS. CDR3 length: 15 amino acids. As DNA, the CDR3 is TGTGCCAGCCTGGAGGGGGGGATGAGCACAGATACGCAGTATTTT. It translates to CASLEGGMSTDTQYF.

The chain carries TRBV20-1 and TRBJ2-1; no definite D call. Germline CDR1 and CDR2: DFQATT and SNEGSKA (reference sequence). The CDR3 is 14 amino acids. The V end lost 3 bases, the J end lost 2 bases, and 11 bases lay between the germline ends. The CDR3 DNA sequence: TGCAGTGCTAGTGGGCTACACGCCTACAATGAGCAGTTCTTC. This translates into CSASGLHAYNEQFF.

This clonotype has just a few counts. This chain connects TRBV6-1 to TRBJ2-7; TRBD1 matches 11 bases. The CDR3 sequence is 15 residues long. After removal of 6 bases from V and 0 bases from J, the junction contained 4 bases not matched to a gene. Germline CDR1 reads MNHNS; CDR2 reads SASEGT. DNA of the CDR3: TGTGCCAGCAGACGGACAGGGGGCTTCTCCTACGAGCAGTACTTC. As protein: CASRRTGGFSYEQYF.

The rearrangement joins TRBV7-9 to TRBJ1-2; D remains unclear. The germline V and J ends were trimmed by 5 bases and 6 bases, with 22 bases remaining between them. CDR1 SEHNR and CDR2 FQNEAQ come from the germline V gene (reference sequence). The CDR3 has 16 residues. CDR3 nucleotides: TGTGCCAGCAGCCCGCATATCGGCGAGGCACGGGATGGCTACACCTTC. It yields the protein CASSPHIGEARDGYTF.

This clonotype has just a few counts. The chain carries TRBV6-2 or TRBV6-3 and TRBJ1-5; 11 bases align to TRBD1. Germline V gives CDR1 MNHEY, CDR2 SVGEGT. CDR3 length: 19 residues. V trimming: 5 bases; J trimming: 0 bases; junction bases outside the gene matches: 12. The CDR3 loop is CASSNPSGQGAASNQPQHF. CDR3 sequence (DNA): TGTGCCAGCAGTAATCCTTCCGGACAGGGGGCGGCTAGCAATCAGCCCCAGCATTTT.

The chain links TRBV19 to TRBJ2-3; possible D gene TRBD2, 5 bases. Trimming left V 4 bases short and J 6 bases short, with 8 bases between. Germline values: CDR1 LNHDA, CDR2 SQIVND (reference sequence). The CDR3 consists of 12 residues. This CDR3 reads CASSSPGDTQYF. The CDR3 DNA is TGTGCCAGTAGTAGCCCGGGGGATACGCAGTATTTT.

A few counts support this clonotype. V is TRBV20-1 and J is TRBJ1-1; no clear D gene. V was cut by 2 bases and J by 4 bases, with 8 bases left in between. CDR1 is DFQATT and CDR2 is SNEGSKA in the germline V gene (reference sequence). This CDR3 has 12 amino acids. The CDR3 DNA follows: TGCAGTGCTAGACAAAGCGGCACTGAAGCTTTCTTT. Its translation: CSARQSGTEAFF.

This rearrangement joins TRBV7-2 to TRBJ1-2, with D possibly TRBD1 on 6 matching bases. Germline loops: CDR1 SGHTA, CDR2 FQGNSA. The V end was cut by 5 bases, the J end by 5 bases, with 12 bases between. This CDR3 has 13 amino acids. As DNA, the CDR3 is TGTGCCAGCAGCGATAGGGGGTCTTATGGCTACACCTTC. It codes for CASSDRGSYGYTF.

The chain is built from TRBV6-1 and TRBJ1-3; D possibly corresponds to TRBD1 (6 bases). Germline-derived CDR1 and CDR2 are MNHNS and SASEGT. Trimming took off 8 bases at V and 4 bases at J, with 18 bases between the two ends. The CDR3 covers 15 residues. CDR3: CASLNPGGSGNTIYF. CDR3 nucleotide sequence: TGTGCCAGCTTAAACCCGGGGGGCTCAGGAAACACCATATATTTT.

This clonotype was seen more than once but under ten times. The chain employs TRBV20-1 and TRBJ1-2; TRBD1 might be the D (6 bases). V lost 3 bases and J lost 5, with 16 bases in between. CDR1 is DFQATT, CDR2 SNEGSKA, per germline (reference sequence). CDR3 size: 14 residues. CDR3 DNA: TGCAGTGCTAGTGGGGGGCCCGAGGTGTATGGCTACACCTTC. This codes for CSASGGPEVYGYTF.

This clonotype was picked up a small number of times. This chain uses TRBV11-2 with TRBJ1-2; a weak D match, TRBD1 (5 bases). V lost 1 base and J lost 5, with 14 bases in between. CDR1 is SGHAT and CDR2 is FQNNGV in the germline V gene. The CDR3 runs to 15 residues. In DNA, the CDR3 is TGTGCCAGCAGCTTAGCACCCGCGCAGGGTTATGGCTACACCTTC. It codes for CASSLAPAQGYGYTF.

The chain recombines TRBV6-5 with TRBJ1-3; no reliable D call. Germline V gives CDR1 MNHEY, CDR2 SVGAGI. This CDR3 has 14 residues. Trimming left V 2 bases short and J 4 bases short, with 9 bases between. CDR3 coding DNA: TGTGCCAGCAGTTACGGGGTGCAGGGAAACACCATATATTTT. Translating gives CASSYGVQGNTIYF.

This clonotype was recorded a few times. The chain links TRBV7-9 to TRBJ1-3; D is unclear. The length of the CDR3 is 13 residues. Germline V lookup: CDR1 SEHNR, CDR2 FQNEAQ (reference sequence). Trimming removed 5 bases from V and 2 bases from J, with 7 bases in between. As DNA, the CDR3 is TGTGCCAGCAGCCTCGGAGCTGGAAACACCATATATTTT. Translating it yields CASSLGAGNTIYF.

The chain has TRBV7-3 and TRBJ2-7; 7 nucleotides align to TRBD1. Trimming at V came to 4 bases and at J to 4 bases, leaving 10 bases not matched to a gene. This CDR3 is 15 amino acids long. The germline CDR1 and CDR2 sequences are SGHTA and FQGTGA. CDR3 coding DNA: TGTGCCAGCAGCTCAGGGGGAACCAGCGTTTACGAGCAGTACTTC. This translates into CASSSGGTSVYEQYF.

V and J are TRBV7-3 and TRBJ2-7; D gene ambiguous. V was shortened by 5 bases and J by 6 bases, with 14 bases between the two germline ends. Per the germline V gene, CDR1 is SGHTA and CDR2 is FQGTGA. There are 13 residues in the CDR3. The CDR3 DNA sequence: TGTGCCAGCAGCCCAACGACAAGACTCGAGCAGTACTTC. This gives the protein CASSPTTRLEQYF.

This chain joins TRBV28 and TRBJ1-6; D is perhaps TRBD1 (6 bases). Germline CDR1 MDHEN, CDR2 SYDVKM. The V gene lost 5 bases and the J gene lost 4 bases, with 18 bases spanning the gap. This CDR3 region has 17 residues. This chain's CDR3 is CASSPPARGAYNSPLHF. In DNA, the CDR3 is TGTGCCAGCAGTCCTCCGGCAAGGGGGGCTTATAATTCACCCCTCCACTTT.

This chain connects TRBV27 to TRBJ2-1; 12 nucleotides match TRBD2. This CDR3 has 15 residues. V lost 5 bases and J lost 3; bases outside the gene matches: 2. CDR1 and CDR2 from the germline V gene are MNHEY and SMNVEV (reference sequence). In DNA form, the CDR3 reads TGTGCCAGCAGTATGACTAGCGGGAGCTACAATGAGCAGTTCTTC. Translating gives CASSMTSGSYNEQFF.

The chain links TRBV27 to TRBJ1-1; no definite D call. From germline, CDR1 is MNHEY and CDR2 SMNVEV (reference sequence). Trimming removed 4 bases from V and 2 bases from J, with 11 bases in between. The CDR3 runs to 14 residues. This CDR3 reads CASSSPARNTEAFF. The CDR3 DNA follows: TGTGCCAGCAGTTCCCCCGCCAGAAACACTGAAGCTTTCTTT.

This clonotype was seen more than once but under ten times. V is TRBV7-9 and J is TRBJ1-5, with a weak D call TRBD1 (6 bases). Trimming took off 8 bases at V and 6 bases at J, with 11 bases between the two ends. Germline V gives CDR1 SEHNR, CDR2 FQNEAQ (reference sequence). The CDR3 totals 12 residues. CDR3 residues: CASGGGTQPQHF. CDR3 in DNA: TGTGCCAGCGGGGGCGGGACTCAGCCCCAGCATTTT.

The chain is built from TRBV19 and TRBJ1-1; weak D call: TRBD1 (6 bases). Deletions cut 7 bases from V and 2 bases from J, with 17 bases between. The CDR3 totals 15 residues. In germline, CDR1 is LNHDA, CDR2 SQIVND (reference sequence). The CDR3 loop reads CASNPTGTPNTEAFF. CDR3 DNA: TGTGCCAGTAACCCGACCGGGACACCAAACACTGAAGCTTTCTTT.

The chain is built from TRBV6-1 and TRBJ1-1; D gene unclear. CDR1 and CDR2 from the germline V gene are MNHNS and SASEGT. V lost 6 bases, J lost 1 base, and 15 bases lay in between. The CDR3 is 15 amino acids. Written as DNA, the CDR3 is TGTGCCAGCAGCGCTCTGGCGGGGTGGAACACTGAAGCTTTCTTT. Encoded protein: CASSALAGWNTEAFF.

The chain has TRBV7-2 and TRBJ1-6; D uncertain. CDR3 length: 13 amino acids. Germline V CDR1 and CDR2: SGHTA, FQGNSA. V was cut by 6 bases and J by 7 bases, with 10 bases left in between. CDR3 sequence (DNA): TGTGCCAGCAGGACCCTGGGGAATTCACCCCTCCACTTT. Translation: CASRTLGNSPLHF.

V usage is TRBV15 and J usage is TRBJ1-2; tentatively, D is TRBD1 (5 bases). From germline, CDR1 is LNHNV and CDR2 YYDKDF (reference sequence). V was shortened by 0 bases and J by 3 bases, with 8 bases between the two germline ends. CDR3 length: 14 residues. This CDR3 is CATSRDWGDYGYTF. DNA for the CDR3: TGTGCCACCAGCAGAGATTGGGGGGACTATGGCTACACCTTC. Full variable domain (remainder filled in from reference TRBV15 and TRBJ1-2): DAMVIQNPRYQVTQFGKPVTLSCSQTLNHNVMYWYQQKSSQAPKLLFHYYDKDFNNEADTPDNFQSRRPNTSFCFLDIRSPGLGDTAMYLCATSRDWGDYGYTFGSGTRLTVV.

This clonotype is a singleton in its sample. This rearrangement joins TRBV5-6 to TRBJ1-1, with a possible D match to TRBD1 (5 bases). V gave up 2 bases and J gave up 4 bases, with 12 bases separating them. Germline lookup yields CDR1 SGHDT and CDR2 YYEEEE. There are 14 residues in the CDR3. This CDR3 is CASSFTGGVTEAFF. In DNA, the CDR3 is TGTGCCAGCAGCTTTACCGGGGGAGTCACTGAAGCTTTCTTT.

This clonotype was seen more than once but under ten times. This sequence joins TRBV7-9 and TRBJ2-3, with D unclear. The V gene's germline CDR1 is SEHNR and CDR2 FQNEAQ (reference sequence). This CDR3 has 14 residues. Trimming stripped 2 bases from V and 6 bases from J, with 12 bases between. DNA of the CDR3: TGTGCCAGCAGCTTATTAGAAAAGTTGGATACGCAGTATTTT. Encoded protein: CASSLLEKLDTQYF.

The V gene is TRBV6-1, the J gene TRBJ2-1, with 7 bases identical to TRBD2. J was trimmed by 14 bases and V by 1 base; bases with no gene match: 2. CDR1 is MNHNS, CDR2 SASEGT, per germline. The CDR3 extends over 11 amino acids. The DNA of the CDR3 is TGTGCCAGCAGTGAAGGTGGGACTAAGTTCTTC. Its protein product is CASSEGGTKFF.

The V gene is TRBV20-1, the J gene TRBJ1-1, with D tentatively TRBD1 (6 bases). In germline, CDR1 is DFQATT, CDR2 SNEGSKA (reference sequence). This CDR3 has 13 amino acids. V lost 1 base, J lost 7 bases, and 13 bases lay in between. Here the CDR3 reads CSARAPDSLEAFF. The CDR3, as DNA: TGCAGTGCTAGAGCACCGGACAGCCTTGAAGCTTTCTTT.

The table lists this clonotype with a few counts. This chain connects TRBV6-1 to TRBJ2-3; perhaps D is TRBD1 or TRBD2 (6 bases each). The V gene's germline CDR1 is MNHNS and CDR2 SASEGT. This CDR3 region has 15 residues. Trimming removed 10 bases at V and 2 bases at J, with 19 bases between. CDR3 in DNA: TGTGCCACCAAAGGGGAGGCAGGGGCCACAGATACGCAGTATTTT. Translating it yields CATKGEAGATDTQYF.